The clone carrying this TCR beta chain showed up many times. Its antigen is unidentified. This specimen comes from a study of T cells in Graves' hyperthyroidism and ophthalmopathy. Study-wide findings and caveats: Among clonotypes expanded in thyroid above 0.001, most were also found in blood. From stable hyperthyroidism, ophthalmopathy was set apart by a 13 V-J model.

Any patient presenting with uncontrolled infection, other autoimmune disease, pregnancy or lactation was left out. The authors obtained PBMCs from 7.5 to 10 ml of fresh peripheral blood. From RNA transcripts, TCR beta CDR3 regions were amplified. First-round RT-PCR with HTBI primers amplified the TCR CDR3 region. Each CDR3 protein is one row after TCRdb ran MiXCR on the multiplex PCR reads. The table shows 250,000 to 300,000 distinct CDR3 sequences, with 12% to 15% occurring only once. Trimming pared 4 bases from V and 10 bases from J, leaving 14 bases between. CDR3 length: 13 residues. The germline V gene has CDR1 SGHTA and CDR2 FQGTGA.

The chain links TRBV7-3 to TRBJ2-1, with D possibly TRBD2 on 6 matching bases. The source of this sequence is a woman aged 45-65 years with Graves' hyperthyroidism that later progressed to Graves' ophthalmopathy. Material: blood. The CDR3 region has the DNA TGTGCCAGCAGCTCTCGACTAGGCGAAGAGCAGTTCTTC. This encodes CASSSRLGEEQFF.